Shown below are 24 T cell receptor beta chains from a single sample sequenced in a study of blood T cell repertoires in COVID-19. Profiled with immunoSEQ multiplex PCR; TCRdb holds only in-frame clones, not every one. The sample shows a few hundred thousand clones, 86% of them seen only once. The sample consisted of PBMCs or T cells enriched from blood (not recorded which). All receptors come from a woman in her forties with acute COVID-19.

In nucleotides, the CDR3 is TGTGCCAGCAGTGAATATCGGACTAGCTACGAGCAGTACTTC. Protein product: CASSEYRTSYEQYF. The chain employs TRBV6-1 and TRBJ2-7; TRBD2 aligns across 7 bases. Per the germline V gene, CDR1 is MNHNS and CDR2 is SASEGT. J was trimmed by 3 bases and V by 2 bases; bases with no gene match: 4. The length of the CDR3 is 14 residues.

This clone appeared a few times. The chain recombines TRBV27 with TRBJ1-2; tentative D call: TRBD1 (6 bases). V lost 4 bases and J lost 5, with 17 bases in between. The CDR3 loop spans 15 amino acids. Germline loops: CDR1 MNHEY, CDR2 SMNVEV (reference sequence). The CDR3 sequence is CASSSRPGALYGYTF. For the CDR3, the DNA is TGTGCCAGCAGTTCGCGTCCAGGGGCGTTGTATGGCTACACCTTC.

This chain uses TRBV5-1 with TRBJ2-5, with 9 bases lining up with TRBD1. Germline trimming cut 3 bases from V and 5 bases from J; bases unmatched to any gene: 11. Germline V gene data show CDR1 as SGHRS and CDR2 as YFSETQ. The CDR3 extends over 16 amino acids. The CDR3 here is CASSSRDRAFSETQYF. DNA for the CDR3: TGCGCCAGCAGCTCCCGGGACAGGGCGTTTTCGGAGACCCAGTACTTC.

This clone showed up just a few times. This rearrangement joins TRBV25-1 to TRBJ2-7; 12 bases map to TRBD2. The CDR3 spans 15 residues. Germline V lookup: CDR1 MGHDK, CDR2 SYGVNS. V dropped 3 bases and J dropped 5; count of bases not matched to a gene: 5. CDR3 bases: TGTGCCAGCAGTGACAGGACTAGCGGGGTCCACGAGCAGTACTTC. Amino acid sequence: CASSDRTSGVHEQYF.

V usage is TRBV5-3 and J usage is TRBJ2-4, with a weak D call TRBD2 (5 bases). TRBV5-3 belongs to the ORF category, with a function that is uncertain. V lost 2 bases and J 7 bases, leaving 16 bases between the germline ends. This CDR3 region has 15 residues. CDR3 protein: CARSFGHPSGNIQYF. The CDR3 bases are TGTGCCAGAAGCTTTGGGCACCCCTCGGGGAACATTCAGTACTTC.

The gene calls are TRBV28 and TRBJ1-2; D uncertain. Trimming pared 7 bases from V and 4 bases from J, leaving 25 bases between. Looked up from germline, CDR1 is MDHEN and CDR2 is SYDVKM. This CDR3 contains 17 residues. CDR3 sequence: CASTIYPGIRVAYGYTF. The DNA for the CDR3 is TGTGCCAGCACTATATATCCCGGGATCCGAGTCGCCTATGGCTACACCTTC.

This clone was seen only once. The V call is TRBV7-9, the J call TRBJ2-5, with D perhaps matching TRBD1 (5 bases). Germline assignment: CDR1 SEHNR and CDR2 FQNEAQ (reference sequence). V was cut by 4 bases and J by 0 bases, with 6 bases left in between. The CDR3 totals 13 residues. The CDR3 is CASSSTDQETQYF. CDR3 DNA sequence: TGTGCCAGCAGCTCGACAGACCAAGAGACCCAGTACTTC.

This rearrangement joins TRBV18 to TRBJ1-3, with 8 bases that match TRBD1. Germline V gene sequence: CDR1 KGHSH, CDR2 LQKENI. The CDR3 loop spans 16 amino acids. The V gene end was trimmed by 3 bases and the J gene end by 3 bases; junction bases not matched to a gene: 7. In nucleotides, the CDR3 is TGTGCCAGCTCACCCGGGCAGGGGGCGCGTGGAAACACCATATATTTT. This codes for CASSPGQGARGNTIYF. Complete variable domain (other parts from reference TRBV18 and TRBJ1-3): NAGVMQNPRHLVRRRGQEARLRCSPMKGHSHVYWYRQLPEEGLKFMVYLQKENIIDESGMPKERFSAEFPKEGPSILRIQQVVRGDSAAYFCASSPGQGARGNTIYFGEGSWLTVV.

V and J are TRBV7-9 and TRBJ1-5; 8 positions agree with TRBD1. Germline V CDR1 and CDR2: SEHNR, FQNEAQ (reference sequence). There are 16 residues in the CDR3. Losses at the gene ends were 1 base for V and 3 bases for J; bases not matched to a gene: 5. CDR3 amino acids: CASSLGTGTTNQPQHF. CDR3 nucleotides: TGTGCCAGCAGCTTAGGGACAGGGACGACCAATCAGCCCCAGCATTTT.

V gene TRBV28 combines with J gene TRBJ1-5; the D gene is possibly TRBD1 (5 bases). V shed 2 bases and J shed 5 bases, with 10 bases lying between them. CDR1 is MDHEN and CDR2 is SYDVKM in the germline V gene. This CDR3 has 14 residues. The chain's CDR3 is CASSLGGGDQPQHF. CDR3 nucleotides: TGTGCCAGCAGTTTAGGAGGAGGGGATCAGCCCCAGCATTTT.

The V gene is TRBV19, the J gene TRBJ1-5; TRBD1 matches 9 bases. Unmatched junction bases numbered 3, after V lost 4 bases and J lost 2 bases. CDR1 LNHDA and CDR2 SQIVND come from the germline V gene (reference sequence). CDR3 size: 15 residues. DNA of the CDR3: TGTGCCAGTAGTAAACAGGGGGCCGGCAATCAGCCCCAGCATTTT. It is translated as CASSKQGAGNQPQHF. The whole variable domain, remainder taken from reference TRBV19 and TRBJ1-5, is DGGITQSPKYLFRKEGQNVTLSCEQNLNHDAMYWYRQDPGQGLRLIYYSQIVNDFQKGDIAEGYSVSREKKESFPLTVTSAQKNPTAFYLCASSKQGAGNQPQHFGDGTRLSIL.

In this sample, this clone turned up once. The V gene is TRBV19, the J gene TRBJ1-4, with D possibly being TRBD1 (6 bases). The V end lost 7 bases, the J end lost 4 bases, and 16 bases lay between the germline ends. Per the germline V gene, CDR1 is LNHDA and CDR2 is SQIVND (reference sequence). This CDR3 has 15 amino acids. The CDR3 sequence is CASKRSGGYNEKLFF. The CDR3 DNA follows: TGTGCCAGTAAACGTTCGGGGGGCTATAATGAAAAACTGTTTTTT.

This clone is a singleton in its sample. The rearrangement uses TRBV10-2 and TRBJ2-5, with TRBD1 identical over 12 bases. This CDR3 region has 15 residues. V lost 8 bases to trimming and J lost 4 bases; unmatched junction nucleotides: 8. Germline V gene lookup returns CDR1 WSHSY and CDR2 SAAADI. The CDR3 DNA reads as TGCGCCAGCGGACCGGGACAGGGGGCGGTAGAGACCCAGTACTTC. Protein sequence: CASGPGQGAVETQYF.

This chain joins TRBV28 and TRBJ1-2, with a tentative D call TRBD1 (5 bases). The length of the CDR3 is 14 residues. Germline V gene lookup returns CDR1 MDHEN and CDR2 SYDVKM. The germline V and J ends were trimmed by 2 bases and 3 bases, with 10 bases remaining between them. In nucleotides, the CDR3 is TGTGCCAGCAGTTTAGGGGCGGATGACTATGGCTACACCTTC. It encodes CASSLGADDYGYTF.

This CDR3 is CASSFGGGFFNDEAFF. The CDR3, as DNA: TGTGCCAGCAGTTTCGGGGGGGGGTTTTTCAACGATGAAGCTTTCTTT. The chain combines TRBV28 with TRBJ1-1; D may be TRBD1 (5 bases). Trimming stripped 3 bases from V and 7 bases from J, with 21 bases between. The CDR3 extends over 16 amino acids. The germline gives CDR1 MDHEN, CDR2 SYDVKM.

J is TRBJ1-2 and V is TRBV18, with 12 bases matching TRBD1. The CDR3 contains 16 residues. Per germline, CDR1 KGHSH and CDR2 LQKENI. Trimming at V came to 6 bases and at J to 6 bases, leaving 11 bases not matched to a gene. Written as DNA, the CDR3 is TGTGCCAGCTCCGATGGTGGGGGACAGGGGGCCGATGGCTACACCTTC. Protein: CASSDGGGQGADGYTF.

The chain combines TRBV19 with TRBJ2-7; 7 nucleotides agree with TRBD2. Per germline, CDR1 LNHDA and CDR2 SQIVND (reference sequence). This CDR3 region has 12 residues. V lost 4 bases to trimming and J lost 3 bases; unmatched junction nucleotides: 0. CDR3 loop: CASSTGGYEQYF. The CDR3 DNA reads TGTGCCAGTAGTACGGGAGGCTACGAGCAGTACTTC.

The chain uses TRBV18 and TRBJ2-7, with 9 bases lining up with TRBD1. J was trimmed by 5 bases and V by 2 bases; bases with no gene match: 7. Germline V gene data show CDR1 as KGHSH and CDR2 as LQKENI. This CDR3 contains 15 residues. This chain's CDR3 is CASSPRIGTGHEQYF. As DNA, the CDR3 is TGTGCCAGCTCACCAAGGATCGGGACAGGGCACGAGCAGTACTTC.

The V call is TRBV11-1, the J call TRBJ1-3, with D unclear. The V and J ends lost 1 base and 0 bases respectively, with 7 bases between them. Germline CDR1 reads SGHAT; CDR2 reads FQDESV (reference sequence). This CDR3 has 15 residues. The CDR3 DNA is TGTGCCAGCAGCTTAGAGCCTTCCTCTGGAAACACCATATATTTT. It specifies CASSLEPSSGNTIYF.

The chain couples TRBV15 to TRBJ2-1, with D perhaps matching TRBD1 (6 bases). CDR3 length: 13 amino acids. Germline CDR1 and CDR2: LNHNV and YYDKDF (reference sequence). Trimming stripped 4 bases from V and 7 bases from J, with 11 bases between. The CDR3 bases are TGTGCCACCAGCATGATTAGGGGGAATGAGCAGTTCTTC. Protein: CATSMIRGNEQFF.

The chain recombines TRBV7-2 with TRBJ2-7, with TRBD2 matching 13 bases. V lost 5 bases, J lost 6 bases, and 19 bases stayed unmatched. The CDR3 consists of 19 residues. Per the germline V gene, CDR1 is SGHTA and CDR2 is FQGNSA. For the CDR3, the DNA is TGTGCCAGCAGCCAAGGACTAGCGGGAGTATTCTCTGTTGGGTTCGAGCAGTACTTC. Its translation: CASSQGLAGVFSVGFEQYF.

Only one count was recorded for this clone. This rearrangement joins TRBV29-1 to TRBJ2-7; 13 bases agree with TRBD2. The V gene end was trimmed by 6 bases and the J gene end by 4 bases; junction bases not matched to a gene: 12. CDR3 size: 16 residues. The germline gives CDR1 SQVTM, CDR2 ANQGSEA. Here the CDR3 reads CSVWTSGRSLLYEQYF. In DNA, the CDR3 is TGCAGCGTATGGACTAGCGGGAGATCCTTGTTGTACGAGCAGTACTTC.

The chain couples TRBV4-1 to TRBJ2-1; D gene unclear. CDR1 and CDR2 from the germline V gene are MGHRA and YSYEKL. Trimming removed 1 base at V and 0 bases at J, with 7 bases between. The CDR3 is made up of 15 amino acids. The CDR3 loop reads CASSQAASSYNEQFF. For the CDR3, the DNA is TGCGCCAGCAGCCAAGCAGCGAGCTCCTACAATGAGCAGTTCTTC.

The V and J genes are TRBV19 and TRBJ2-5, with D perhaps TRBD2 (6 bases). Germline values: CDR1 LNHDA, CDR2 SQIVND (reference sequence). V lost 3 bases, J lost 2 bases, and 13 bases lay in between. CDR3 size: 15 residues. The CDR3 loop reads CASSISGTFQETQYF. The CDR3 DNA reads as TGTGCCAGTAGTATTTCCGGGACTTTTCAAGAGACCCAGTACTTC.